This TCR beta chain is drawn from a study of blood T cells in healthy people across ages. For the second PCR, which ran for 7 to 11 cycles, a sample-barcoded 5' primer and a J-beta primer mix were used. TCRdb reprocessed the 5' RACE reads with MiXCR, giving one entry per CDR3 protein. The repertoire consists of about 1,400,000 distinct CDR3 sequences, with roughly 59% occurring once and the leading ten covering more than 6%. Only a few counts were recorded for this clonotype. V lost 1 base and J lost 0, with 10 bases in between. The CDR3 length is 15 residues. Germline V CDR1 and CDR2: MGHRA, YSYEKL. The sequenced material came from blood. This TCR derives from a young man in good health. The chain combines TRBV4-1 with TRBJ2-7; perhaps TRBD2 as D (5 bases). In DNA, the CDR3 is TGCGCCAGCAGCCAAGTCGAGCGGTTCTCCTACGAGCAGTACTTC. The encoded protein is CASSQVERFSYEQYF.